Listed here are 20 T cell receptor beta chains from one sample, sequenced in a study of beta chain features in type 1 diabetes. The authors reverse transcribed all of the isolated RNA, so sequencing captured expressed TCRB transcripts. TCRdb keeps only in-frame clones here, not all; method: immunoSEQ multiplex PCR. The sample has under 450,000 clones, about 14% seen once. The sample consisted of naive CD4+ T cells from blood. All receptors come from a man aged 25-45 years in good health.

The chain recombines TRBV10-3 with TRBJ2-7; TRBD2 might be the D (6 bases). The CDR3 spans 14 residues. Germline V gives CDR1 ENHRY, CDR2 SYGVKD. V lost 4 bases and J 2 bases, leaving 12 bases between the germline ends. This CDR3 is CAISAEGGPYEQYV. CDR3 DNA sequence: TGTGCCATCAGTGCCGAGGGAGGCCCCTACGAGCAGTACGTC.

The gene calls are TRBV14 and TRBJ1-6; the match to TRBD1 covers 7 bases. The CDR3 sequence is 15 residues long. Germline-derived CDR1 and CDR2 are SGHDN and FVKESK. V lost 6 bases, J lost 5 bases, and 7 bases stayed unmatched. The CDR3 sequence: CASSLRTGHNSPLHF. The CDR3 DNA is TGTGCCAGCAGTCTCCGGACAGGCCATAATTCACCCCTCCACTTT.

V and J are TRBV11-2 and TRBJ1-2, with D unclear. The CDR3 has 12 residues. The germline CDR1 and CDR2 sequences are SGHAT and FQNNGV. The V gene lost 5 bases and the J gene lost 2 bases, with 6 bases spanning the gap. CDR3 nucleotides: TGTGCCAGCAGCACAGCGAACTATGGCTACACCTTC. The encoded protein is CASSTANYGYTF. The whole variable domain, filled in from reference TRBV11-2 and TRBJ1-2, reads EAGVAQSPRYKIIEKRQSVAFWCNPISGHATLYWYQQILGQGPKLLIQFQNNGVVDDSQLPKDRFSAERLKGVDSTLKIQPAKLEDSAVYLCASSTANYGYTFGSGTRLTVV.

This clone was found many times. The same CDR3 arises from other DNA sequences in this sample as well. The chain is built from TRBV20-1 and TRBJ2-1, with D uncertain. Germline V gene data show CDR1 as DFQATT and CDR2 as SNEGSKA (reference sequence). The V end was cut by 2 bases, the J end by 8 bases, with 7 bases between. The CDR3 runs to 11 residues. CDR3 amino acids: CSARWVDEQFF. In nucleotides, the CDR3 is TGCAGTGCTAGATGGGTAGATGAGCAGTTCTTC.

This clone was recorded only once. The rearrangement links TRBV9 to TRBJ2-2; TRBD2 agrees at 8 bases. The V and J ends lost 0 bases and 6 bases, in that order; junction bases with no gene match: 4. Germline CDR1 reads SGDLS; CDR2 reads YYNGEE. This CDR3 contains 15 residues. The CDR3 loop is CASSVGTSPSGELFF. The CDR3 bases are TGTGCCAGCAGCGTAGGGACTAGCCCATCCGGGGAGCTGTTTTTT.

The chain employs TRBV25-1 and TRBJ2-3; D perhaps matches TRBD1 (6 bases). The CDR3 is 13 residues long. Germline CDR1 MGHDK, CDR2 SYGVNS. V was clipped by 5 bases and J by 8 bases, with 14 bases between them. In DNA, the CDR3 is TGTGCCAGCAGTCCAACAGGGCTTGGTACGCAGTATTTT. It is translated as CASSPTGLGTQYF. The full variable domain, in which reference TRBV25-1 and TRBJ2-3 provide the parts outside the CDR3, is EADIYQTPRYLVIGTGKKITLECSQTMGHDKMYWYQQDPGMELHLIHYSYGVNSTEKGDLSSESTVSRIRTEHFPLTLESARPSHTSQYLCASSPTGLGTQYFGPGTRLTVL.

The V call is TRBV28, the J call TRBJ1-1; D gene uncertain. Germline V gene data show CDR1 as MDHEN and CDR2 as SYDVKM. The CDR3 covers 13 residues. The V end lost 5 bases, the J end lost 2 bases, and 9 bases lay between the germline ends. In DNA, the CDR3 is TGTGCCAGCAGTCCAGACAAAAACACTGAAGCTTTCTTT. It codes for CASSPDKNTEAFF.

The chain has TRBV6-5 and TRBJ2-2, with 7 bases aligning to TRBD2. CDR1 is MNHEY and CDR2 is SVGAGI in the germline V gene. Trimming at V came to 1 base and at J to 7 bases, leaving 9 bases not matched to a gene. This CDR3 is 16 amino acids long. CDR3 loop: CASSYWAGALHGELFF. Here the CDR3 DNA reads TGTGCCAGCAGTTACTGGGCGGGAGCTCTTCACGGGGAGCTGTTTTTT.

In this sample, this clone turned up many times. V usage is TRBV30 and J usage is TRBJ2-5; D perhaps matches TRBD2 (6 bases). V lost 2 bases to trimming and J lost 5 bases, with 18 bases between them. The CDR3 totals 15 residues. Germline-derived CDR1 and CDR2 are GTSNPN and SVGIG (reference sequence). Written as DNA, the CDR3 is TGTGCCTGGAGTCCGATTTTTCGTGGAGGGGAGACCCAGTACTTC. Its protein is CAWSPIFRGGETQYF.

This clone was observed at least ten times. The rearrangement uses TRBV7-9 and TRBJ2-1; D is undetermined. Trimming cost V 3 bases and J 3 bases, with 9 bases left between them. From germline, CDR1 is SEHNR and CDR2 FQNEAQ (reference sequence). The CDR3 has 14 residues. The CDR3 here is CASSFPEVYNEQFF. For the CDR3, the DNA is TGTGCCAGCAGCTTCCCAGAAGTCTACAATGAGCAGTTCTTC.

V usage is TRBV30 and J usage is TRBJ2-3; D is perhaps TRBD2 (6 bases). Germline CDR1 reads GTSNPN; CDR2 reads SVGIG (reference sequence). This CDR3 has 13 amino acids. V shed 5 bases and J shed 13 bases, with 22 bases lying between them. The CDR3, as DNA: TGTGCCTGGGCTGTATCTCCGGAGGGTTCGGAGTATTTT. It codes for CAWAVSPEGSEYF.

V and J are TRBV6-5 and TRBJ2-1; 7 bases are a match to TRBD1. This CDR3 contains 15 residues. With V trimmed by 0 bases and J by 6 bases, 5 bases remained unmatched. CDR1 is MNHEY and CDR2 is SVGAGI in the germline V gene. DNA of the CDR3: TGTGCCAGCAGTTACTCGGGACAGTCGGCCAATGAGCAGTTCTTC. Translating gives CASSYSGQSANEQFF.

The genes are TRBV6-6 and TRBJ2-3, with 10 bases aligning to TRBD2. The CDR3 is 16 amino acids. In germline, CDR1 is MNHNY, CDR2 SVGAGI (reference sequence). The J segment lost 1 base and the V segment lost 3 bases, leaving 4 bases of the junction unmatched. The CDR3 is CASSYTGTSGTDTQYF. The DNA of the CDR3 is TGTGCCAGCAGTTATACCGGGACTAGCGGCACAGATACGCAGTATTTT.

This clone occurred a few times. The rearrangement links TRBV15 to TRBJ2-7, with D unresolved. Germline V gene sequence: CDR1 LNHNV, CDR2 YYDKDF (reference sequence). The CDR3 is 12 residues long. The V and J ends lost 0 bases and 5 bases respectively, with 5 bases between them. The CDR3 DNA reads as TGTGCCACCAGCAGAGATGGAAACGAGCAGTACTTC. It specifies CATSRDGNEQYF.

A few counts support this clone. The chain uses TRBV5-1 and TRBJ2-5, with D perhaps assigned TRBD1 or TRBD2 (5 bases each). V lost 6 bases and J 4 bases, leaving 16 bases between the germline ends. This CDR3 contains 14 residues. Germline assignment: CDR1 SGHRS and CDR2 YFSETQ. The CDR3 loop reads CASNSLAGRETQYF. The DNA for the CDR3 is TGCGCCAGCAACTCACTCGCAGGGAGAGAGACCCAGTACTTC.

This sequence joins TRBV4-3 and TRBJ2-6; D is undetermined. CDR3 length: 20 amino acids. Germline V gene sequence: CDR1 LGHNA, CDR2 YSLEER. V lost 0 bases to trimming and J lost 0 bases, with 18 bases between them. The DNA of the CDR3 is TGCGCCAGCAGCCAAGATTACGGCGGATTATTGCGCTCTGGGGCCAACGTCCTGACTTTC. Amino acid sequence: CASSQDYGGLLRSGANVLTF.

This sequence joins TRBV19 and TRBJ2-3, with D possibly matching TRBD1 (5 bases). This CDR3 is built from 12 residues. CDR1 LNHDA and CDR2 SQIVND come from the germline V gene (reference sequence). Trimming cost V 5 bases and J 10 bases, with 13 bases left between them. The CDR3 coding sequence is TGTGCCAGTAGTTCCTATAGGGGTGCGCAGTATTTT. Its translation: CASSSYRGAQYF.

There are a few counts of this clone. The chain carries TRBV5-1 and TRBJ1-1, with a possible D match to TRBD1 (5 bases). V lost 5 bases and J lost 1, with 15 bases in between. This CDR3 spans 15 amino acids. Germline V gene lookup returns CDR1 SGHRS and CDR2 YFSETQ. The CDR3 sequence: CASSIKWGANTEAFF. The CDR3 region has the DNA TGCGCCAGCAGTATAAAGTGGGGCGCGAACACTGAAGCTTTCTTT.

This clone came up a few times. The chain carries TRBV7-9 and TRBJ2-7; D call uncertain. This CDR3 is 14 amino acids long. V shed 1 base and J shed 2 bases, with 9 bases lying between them. Germline-derived CDR1 and CDR2 are SEHNR and FQNEAQ (reference sequence). Here the CDR3 reads CASSLGAGAYEQYV. The DNA of the CDR3 is TGTGCCAGCAGCTTAGGGGCAGGCGCCTACGAGCAGTACGTC.

The chain couples TRBV4-2 to TRBJ1-2; no clear D. Germline CDR1 LGHNA, CDR2 YNFKEQ. Deletions cut 4 bases from V and 3 bases from J, with 15 bases between. CDR3 length: 15 amino acids. This chain's CDR3 is CASSPDKPPYYGYTF. As DNA, the CDR3 is TGTGCCAGCAGCCCAGACAAGCCACCATACTATGGCTACACCTTC.